These 10 T cell receptor beta chains share one sample of origin, sequenced in a study of CD8 T cells in Susac syndrome. Reverse transcription used about 0.45 to 1 ug RNA and random hexamers. MiXCR, applied by TCRdb to the immunoSEQ multiplex PCR reads, yields one record per CDR3 protein. Among 150,000 to 200,000 distinct CDR3 sequences, around 95% were seen once, and the ten largest hold approximately 0.16%. Material: CD8+ T cells from PBMCs. The origin of the receptors is a human donor with Susac syndrome.

The chain links TRBV5-6 to TRBJ2-7; 7 bases line up with TRBD2. The germline V gene encodes CDR1 SGHDT and CDR2 YYEEEE. The trim removed 0 bases at V and 6 bases at J, leaving 3 bases unmatched. The CDR3 totals 13 residues. In DNA, the CDR3 is TGTGCCAGCAGCTTGGCAGGGACTACCGAGCAGTACTTC. Translating gives CASSLAGTTEQYF. Full variable domain (missing parts from reference TRBV5-6 and TRBJ2-7): DAGVTQSPTHLIKTRGQQVTLRCSPKSGHDTVSWYQQALGQGPQFIFQYYEEEERQRGNFPDRFSGHQFPNYSSELNVNALLLGDSALYLCASSLAGTTEQYFGPGTRLTVT.

The V call is TRBV3-1, the J call TRBJ1-1; D not certain. The germline CDR1 and CDR2 sequences are LGHDT and YNNKEL (reference sequence). CDR3 size: 14 residues. Trimming removed 3 bases at V and 1 base at J, with 9 bases between. CDR3 amino acids: CASSHLERNTEAFF. DNA of the CDR3: TGTGCCAGCAGCCACTTGGAGAGGAACACTGAAGCTTTCTTT.

This rearrangement joins TRBV27 to TRBJ2-7; TRBD1 matches at 8 bases. Germline CDR1 reads MNHEY; CDR2 reads SMNVEV (reference sequence). With V trimmed by 4 bases and J by 6 bases, 2 bases remained unmatched. The CDR3 spans 12 residues. The CDR3 coding sequence is TGTGCCAGCAGTTCTACAGGGGGCGAGCAGTACTTC. It yields the protein CASSSTGGEQYF.

The chain has TRBV7-9 and TRBJ2-1; D gene unclear. Germline lookup yields CDR1 SEHNR and CDR2 FQNEAQ (reference sequence). V lost 2 bases to trimming and J lost 6 bases, with 14 bases between them. This CDR3 has 15 residues. The CDR3 loop reads CASSLLSSATNEQFF. CDR3 DNA: TGTGCCAGCAGCTTACTTTCCAGCGCAACCAATGAGCAGTTCTTC.

V and J are TRBV20-1 and TRBJ2-5; TRBD2 is a possible D gene (5 bases). The CDR3 length is 15 residues. Germline loops: CDR1 DFQATT, CDR2 SNEGSKA (reference sequence). V dropped 0 bases and J dropped 7 bases, with 18 bases sitting between them. CDR3 nucleotide sequence: TGCAGTGCTAGAGATCCGGACTCACCCTGGGGGACCCAGTACTTC. Its protein is CSARDPDSPWGTQYF.

The rearrangement joins TRBV12-3 or TRBV12-4 to TRBJ2-1, with D possibly TRBD2 on 5 matching bases. V dropped 8 bases and J dropped 7 bases, with 9 bases sitting between them. The CDR3 sequence is 11 residues long. DNA of the CDR3: TGTGCCAGCTCCACGGGGAATGAGCAGTTCTTC. Translation: CASSTGNEQFF.

The rearrangement uses TRBV7-8 and TRBJ2-3; no clear D. The CDR3 contains 15 residues. From germline, CDR1 is SGHVS and CDR2 FQNEAQ. The germline V and J ends were trimmed by 5 bases and 0 bases, with 12 bases remaining between them. The CDR3 here is CASSPSLGSTDTQYF. CDR3 nucleotides: TGTGCCAGCAGCCCCTCACTGGGAAGCACAGATACGCAGTATTTT.

J is TRBJ1-2 and V is TRBV5-4, with D possibly matching TRBD1 (6 bases). The V end was cut by 4 bases, the J end by 4 bases, with 17 bases between. Germline V lookup: CDR1 SGHNT, CDR2 YYREEE (reference sequence). There are 15 residues in the CDR3. CDR3 nucleotide sequence: TGTGCCAGCAGCAAACCAAGACAGGAGATCTATGGCTACACCTTC. Its translation is CASSKPRQEIYGYTF.

CDR3 loop: CASKSYGRDRGSYEQYF. The CDR3 bases are TGTGCCAGCAAAAGTTACGGCCGGGACAGGGGTTCCTACGAGCAGTACTTC. This chain uses TRBV6-1 with TRBJ2-7; 10 bases agree with TRBD1. Germline values: CDR1 MNHNS, CDR2 SASEGT. The CDR3 covers 17 residues. V lost 7 bases, J lost 1 base, and 13 bases stayed unmatched.

The chain couples TRBV24-1 to TRBJ2-7; tentative D call: TRBD2 (7 bases). Germline loops: CDR1 KGHDR, CDR2 SFDVKD. Trimming cost V 1 base and J 5 bases, with 17 bases left between them. This CDR3 contains 16 residues. Written as DNA, the CDR3 is TGTGCCACCAGTGATTTTGGGGACACGGGGGGTAACGAGCAGTACTTC. Amino acid sequence: CATSDFGDTGGNEQYF.